This entry concerns a single T cell receptor beta chain. One Seattle source followed patients from active infection through their disease course. The sample belongs to a study of blood T cell repertoires in COVID-19. Across the study: There were acute and convalescent COVID-19 samples, and they came from the United States, Italy and Spain. PBMCs, B-cell-depleted T cells, or T cells provided the cDNA or gDNA that made up the material.

As handled by the study authors: For nucleated cells, counts were estimated from reference gene primer amplification. Assay: immunoSEQ multiplex PCR; the TCRdb copy retains only in-frame clones and omits some. The V and J calls and clone size are taken from that table; D and trimming were inferred from the DNA. The repertoire includes 200,000 to 250,000 clones, 80% to 85% of them detected once, and 5.2% sits in the top ten. Sequenced material: peripheral blood. The sequence derives from a woman in her sixties or seventies with COVID-19, enrolled during active disease.

The CDR3 sequence is CASSRTGTSGNTIYF. The CDR3 DNA sequence: TGTGCCAGCAGTCGGACAGGGACCTCTGGAAACACCATATATTTT. The V call is TRBV5-6, the J call TRBJ1-3, with 8 bases that match TRBD1. The V segment lost 5 bases and the J segment 0 bases; nucleotides outside the gene matches: 4. Germline V gene sequence: CDR1 SGHDT, CDR2 YYEEEE. The CDR3 extends over 15 amino acids.